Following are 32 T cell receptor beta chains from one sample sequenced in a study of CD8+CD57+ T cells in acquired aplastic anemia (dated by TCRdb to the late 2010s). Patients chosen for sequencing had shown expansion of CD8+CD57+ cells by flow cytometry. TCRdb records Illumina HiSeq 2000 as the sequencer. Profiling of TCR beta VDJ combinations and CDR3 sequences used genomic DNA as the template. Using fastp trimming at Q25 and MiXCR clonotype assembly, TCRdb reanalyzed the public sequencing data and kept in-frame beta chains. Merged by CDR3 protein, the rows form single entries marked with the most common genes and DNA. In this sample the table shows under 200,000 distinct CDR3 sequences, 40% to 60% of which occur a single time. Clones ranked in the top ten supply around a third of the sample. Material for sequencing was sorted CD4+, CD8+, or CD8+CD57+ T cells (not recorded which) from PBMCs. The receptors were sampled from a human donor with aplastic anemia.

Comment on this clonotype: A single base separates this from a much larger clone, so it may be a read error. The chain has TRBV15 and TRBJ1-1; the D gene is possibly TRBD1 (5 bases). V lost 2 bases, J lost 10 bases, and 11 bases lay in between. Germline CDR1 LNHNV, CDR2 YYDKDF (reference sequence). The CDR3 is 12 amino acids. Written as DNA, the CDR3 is TGTGCCACCAGCAGATTCGGGGGGTTAGCTTTCTTT. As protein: CATSRFGGLAFF. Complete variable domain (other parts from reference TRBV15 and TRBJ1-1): DAMVIQNPRYQVTQFGKPVTLSCSQTLNHNVMYWYQQKSSQAPKLLFHYYDKDFNNEADTPDNFQSRRPNTSFCFLDIRSPGLGDTAMYLCATSRFGGLAFFGQGTRLTVV.

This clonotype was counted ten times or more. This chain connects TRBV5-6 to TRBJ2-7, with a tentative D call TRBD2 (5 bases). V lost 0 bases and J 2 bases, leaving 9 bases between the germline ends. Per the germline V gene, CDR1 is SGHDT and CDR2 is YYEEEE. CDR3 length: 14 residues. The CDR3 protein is CASSLVLVPYEQYF. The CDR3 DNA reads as TGTGCCAGCAGCTTGGTACTAGTGCCCTACGAGCAGTACTTC.

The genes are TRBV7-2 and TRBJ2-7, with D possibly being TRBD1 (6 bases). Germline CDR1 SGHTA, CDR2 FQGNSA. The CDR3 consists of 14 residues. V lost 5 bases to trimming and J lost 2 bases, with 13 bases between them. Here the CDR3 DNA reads TGTGCCAGCAGCCCCAAGACAGGACCCTACGAGCAGTACTTC. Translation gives CASSPKTGPYEQYF.

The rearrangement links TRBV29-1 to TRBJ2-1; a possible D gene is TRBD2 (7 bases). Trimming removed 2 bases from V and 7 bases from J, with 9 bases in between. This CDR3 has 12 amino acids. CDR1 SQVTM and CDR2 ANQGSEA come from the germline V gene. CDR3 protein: CSVERGGNEQFF. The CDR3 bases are TGCAGCGTTGAAAGGGGGGGAAATGAGCAGTTCTTC.

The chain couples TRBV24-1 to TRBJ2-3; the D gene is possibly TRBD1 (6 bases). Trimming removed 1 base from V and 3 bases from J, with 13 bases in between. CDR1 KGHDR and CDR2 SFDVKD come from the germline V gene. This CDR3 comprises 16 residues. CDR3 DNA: TGTGCCACCAGTGATTTTAAAGGGGGTGGGACAGATACGCAGTATTTT. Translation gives CATSDFKGGGTDTQYF.

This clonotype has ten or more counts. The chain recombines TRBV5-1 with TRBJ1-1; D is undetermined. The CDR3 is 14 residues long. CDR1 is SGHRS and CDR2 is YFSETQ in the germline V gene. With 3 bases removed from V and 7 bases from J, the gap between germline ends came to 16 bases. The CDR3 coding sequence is TGCGCCAGCAGCTGGCGCCGGGCCACGGATGAAGCTTTCTTT. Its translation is CASSWRRATDEAFF.

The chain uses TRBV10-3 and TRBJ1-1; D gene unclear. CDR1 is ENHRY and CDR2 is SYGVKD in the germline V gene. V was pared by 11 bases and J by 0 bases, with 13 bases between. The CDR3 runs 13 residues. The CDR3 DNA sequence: TGTGCCTCCGTTAGCCAAGTGAACACTGAAGCTTTCTTT. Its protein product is CASVSQVNTEAFF.

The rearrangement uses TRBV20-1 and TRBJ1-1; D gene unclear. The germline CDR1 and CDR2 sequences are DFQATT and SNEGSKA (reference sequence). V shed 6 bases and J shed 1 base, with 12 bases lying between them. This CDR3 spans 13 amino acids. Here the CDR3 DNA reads TGCAGTGCCGCCTCCTACGGGAACACTGAAGCTTTCTTT. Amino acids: CSAASYGNTEAFF.

CDR3 sequence (DNA): TGTGCCAGCAGCCCAAATTTAGGTGACGGAGGGCACCCCAATCAGCCCCAGCATTTT. This sequence encodes CASSPNLGDGGHPNQPQHF. The gene calls are TRBV14 and TRBJ1-5; D remains unclear. The V end lost 4 bases, the J end lost 3 bases, and 25 bases lay between the germline ends. The CDR3 extends over 19 amino acids. In germline, CDR1 is SGHDN, CDR2 FVKESK.

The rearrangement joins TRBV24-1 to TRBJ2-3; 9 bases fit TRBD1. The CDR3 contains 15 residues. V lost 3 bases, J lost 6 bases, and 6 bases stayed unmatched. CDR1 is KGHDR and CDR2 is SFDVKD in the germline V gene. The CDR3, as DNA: TGTGCCACCAGTGATCCACAGGGGGCAGGGGATACGCAGTATTTT. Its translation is CATSDPQGAGDTQYF.

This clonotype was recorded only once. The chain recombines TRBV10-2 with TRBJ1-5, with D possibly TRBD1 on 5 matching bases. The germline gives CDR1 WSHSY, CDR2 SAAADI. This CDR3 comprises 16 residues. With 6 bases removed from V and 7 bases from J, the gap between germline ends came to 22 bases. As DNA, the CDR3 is TGCGCCAGCAGCCCGGGACTAAAGGCCTACGAGCAGCCCCAGCATTTT. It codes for CASSPGLKAYEQPQHF.

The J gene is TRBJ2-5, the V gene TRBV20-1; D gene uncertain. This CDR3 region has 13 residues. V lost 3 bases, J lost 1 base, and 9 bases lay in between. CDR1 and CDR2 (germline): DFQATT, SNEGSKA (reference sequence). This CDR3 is CSASKSTQETQYF. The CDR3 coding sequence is TGCAGTGCTAGTAAGAGTACCCAAGAGACCCAGTACTTC.

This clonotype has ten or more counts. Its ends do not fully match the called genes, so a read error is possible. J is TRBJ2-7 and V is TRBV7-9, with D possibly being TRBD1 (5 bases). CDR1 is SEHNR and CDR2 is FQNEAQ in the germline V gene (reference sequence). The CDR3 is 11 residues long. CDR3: CASSNLQGSDF. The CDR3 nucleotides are TGTGCCAGCAGCAACCTTCAGGGATCTGACTTC.

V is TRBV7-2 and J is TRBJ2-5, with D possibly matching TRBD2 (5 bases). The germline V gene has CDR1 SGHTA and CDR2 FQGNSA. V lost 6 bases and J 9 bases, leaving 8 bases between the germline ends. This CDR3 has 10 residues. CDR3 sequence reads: CASSEAAQYF. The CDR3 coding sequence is TGTGCCAGCAGTGAAGCGGCCCAGTACTTC.

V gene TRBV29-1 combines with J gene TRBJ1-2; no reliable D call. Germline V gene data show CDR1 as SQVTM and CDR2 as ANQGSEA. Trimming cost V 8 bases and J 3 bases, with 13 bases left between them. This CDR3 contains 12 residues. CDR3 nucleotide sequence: TGCAGCTTATCTTCCGAAGACTATGGCTACACCTTC. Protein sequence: CSLSSEDYGYTF.

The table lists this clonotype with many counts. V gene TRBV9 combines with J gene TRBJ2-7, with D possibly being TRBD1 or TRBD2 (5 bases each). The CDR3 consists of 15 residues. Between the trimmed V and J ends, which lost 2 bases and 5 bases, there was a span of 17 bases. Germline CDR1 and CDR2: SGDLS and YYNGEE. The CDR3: CASSVYAGTQDEQYF. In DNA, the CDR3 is TGTGCCAGCAGCGTCTATGCCGGGACCCAGGACGAGCAGTACTTC.

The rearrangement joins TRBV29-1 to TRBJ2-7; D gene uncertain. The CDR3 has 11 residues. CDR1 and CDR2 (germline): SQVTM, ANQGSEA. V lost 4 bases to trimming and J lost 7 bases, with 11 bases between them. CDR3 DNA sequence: TGCAGCGTTGGAACAGACCCGGAGCAGTACTTC. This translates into CSVGTDPEQYF.

CDR3 sequence: CASSLGGNRNQPQHF. In DNA, the CDR3 is TGTGCCAGCAGCTTGGGGGGGAACCGCAATCAGCCCCAGCATTTT. This chain connects TRBV5-5 to TRBJ1-5, with a possible D match to TRBD1 (5 bases). Trimming removed 0 bases at V and 2 bases at J, with 9 bases between. The CDR3 is 15 residues long. Germline CDR1 SGHKS, CDR2 YYEKEE (reference sequence). The variable domain in full, completed from reference TRBV5-5 and TRBJ1-5, reads DAGVTQSPTHLIKTRGQQVTLRCSPISGHKSVSWYQQVLGQGPQFIFQYYEKEERGRGNFPDRFSARQFPNYSSELNVNALLLGDSALYLCASSLGGNRNQPQHFGDGTRLSIL.

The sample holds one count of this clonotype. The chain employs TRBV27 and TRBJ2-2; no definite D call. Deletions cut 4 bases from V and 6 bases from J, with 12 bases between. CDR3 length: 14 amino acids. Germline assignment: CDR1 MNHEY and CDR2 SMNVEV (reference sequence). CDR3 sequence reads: CASSWTPGPGELFF. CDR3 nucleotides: TGTGCCAGCAGTTGGACCCCGGGCCCCGGGGAGCTGTTTTTT.

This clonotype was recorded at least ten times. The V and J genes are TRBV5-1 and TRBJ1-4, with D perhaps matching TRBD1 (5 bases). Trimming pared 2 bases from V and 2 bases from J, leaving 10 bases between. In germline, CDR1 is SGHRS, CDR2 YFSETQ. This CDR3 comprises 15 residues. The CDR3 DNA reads TGCGCCAGCAGCTTCGGTCGGGGGACTAATGAAAAACTGTTTTTT. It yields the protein CASSFGRGTNEKLFF.

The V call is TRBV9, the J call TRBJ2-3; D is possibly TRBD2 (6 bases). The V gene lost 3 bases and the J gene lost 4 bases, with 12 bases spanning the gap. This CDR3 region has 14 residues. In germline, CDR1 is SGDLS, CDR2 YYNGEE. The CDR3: CASSAEAGPDTQYF. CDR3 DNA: TGTGCCAGCAGCGCGGAGGCGGGGCCAGATACGCAGTATTTT.

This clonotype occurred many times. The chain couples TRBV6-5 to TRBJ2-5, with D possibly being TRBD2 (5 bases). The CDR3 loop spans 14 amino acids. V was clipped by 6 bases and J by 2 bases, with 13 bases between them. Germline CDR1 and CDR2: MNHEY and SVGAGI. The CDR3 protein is CASSIGLGQETQYF. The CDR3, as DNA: TGTGCCAGCAGCATCGGACTGGGGCAAGAGACCCAGTACTTC.

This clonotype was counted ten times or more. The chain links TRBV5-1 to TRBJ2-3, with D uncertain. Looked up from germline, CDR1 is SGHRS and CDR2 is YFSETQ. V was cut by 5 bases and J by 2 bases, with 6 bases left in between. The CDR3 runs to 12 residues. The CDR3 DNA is TGCGCCAGCAGGTACGCCACAGATACGCAGTATTTT. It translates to CASRYATDTQYF.

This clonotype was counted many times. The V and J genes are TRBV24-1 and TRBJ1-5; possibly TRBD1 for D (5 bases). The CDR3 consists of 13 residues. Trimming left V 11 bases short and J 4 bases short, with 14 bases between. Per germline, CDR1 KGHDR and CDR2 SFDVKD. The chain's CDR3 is CASERGGNQPQHF. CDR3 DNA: TGTGCCAGCGAAAGGGGAGGTAATCAGCCCCAGCATTTT.

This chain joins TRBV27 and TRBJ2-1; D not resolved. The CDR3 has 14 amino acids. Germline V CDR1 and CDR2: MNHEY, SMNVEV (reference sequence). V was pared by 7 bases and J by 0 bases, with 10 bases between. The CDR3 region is CASNDLSSYNEQFF. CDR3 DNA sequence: TGTGCCAGCAATGACTTGAGCTCCTACAATGAGCAGTTCTTC.

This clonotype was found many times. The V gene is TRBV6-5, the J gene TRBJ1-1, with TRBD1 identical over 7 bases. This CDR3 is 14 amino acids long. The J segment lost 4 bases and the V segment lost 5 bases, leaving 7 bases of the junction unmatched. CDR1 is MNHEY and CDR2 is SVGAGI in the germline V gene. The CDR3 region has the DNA TGTGCCAGCAGTCCCGGACAGGTGGGCACTGAAGCTTTCTTT. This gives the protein CASSPGQVGTEAFF.

CDR3 nucleotides: TGCAGTGCCCCCCGGGACTCCCTGAACGAGCAGTACTTC. Translated, it gives CSAPRDSLNEQYF. This chain links TRBV20-1 with TRBJ2-7, with a weak D call TRBD2 (6 bases). CDR1 is DFQATT, CDR2 SNEGSKA, per germline (reference sequence). CDR3 length: 13 residues. Between the trimmed V and J ends, which lost 6 bases and 5 bases, there was a span of 17 bases.

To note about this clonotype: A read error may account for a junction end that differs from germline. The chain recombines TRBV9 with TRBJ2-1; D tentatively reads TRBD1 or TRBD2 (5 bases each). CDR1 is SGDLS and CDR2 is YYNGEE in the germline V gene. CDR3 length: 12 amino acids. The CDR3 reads CASRVGTDEQFF. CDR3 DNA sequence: TGTGCCAGCAGGGTAGGGACCGATGAGCAGTTCTTC.

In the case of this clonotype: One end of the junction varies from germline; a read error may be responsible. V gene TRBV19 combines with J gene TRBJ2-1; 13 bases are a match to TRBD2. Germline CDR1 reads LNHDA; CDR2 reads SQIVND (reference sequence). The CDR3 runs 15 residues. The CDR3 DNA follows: TGTGCCAGCAGTACTAGCGGGAGGGCCGTGGATGAGCAGTTCTTC. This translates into CASSTSGRAVDEQFF. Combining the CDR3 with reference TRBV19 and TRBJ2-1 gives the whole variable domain DGGITQSPKYLFRKEGQNVTLSCEQNLNHDAMYWYRQDPGQGLRLIYYSQIVNDFQKGDIAEGYSVSREKKESFPLTVTSAQKNPTAFYLCASSTSGRAVDEQFFGPGTRLTVL.

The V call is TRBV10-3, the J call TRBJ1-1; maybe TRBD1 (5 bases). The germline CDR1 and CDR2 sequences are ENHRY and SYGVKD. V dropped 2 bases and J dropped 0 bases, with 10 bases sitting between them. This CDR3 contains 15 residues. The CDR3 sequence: CAISETGVMNTEAFF. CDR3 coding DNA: TGTGCCATCAGTGAGACAGGAGTCATGAACACTGAAGCTTTCTTT.

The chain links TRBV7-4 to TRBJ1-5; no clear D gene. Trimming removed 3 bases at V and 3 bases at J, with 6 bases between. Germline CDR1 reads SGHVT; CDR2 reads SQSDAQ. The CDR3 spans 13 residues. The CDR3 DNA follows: TGTGCCAGCAGCTTTGGGATCAATCAGCCCCAGCATTTT. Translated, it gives CASSFGINQPQHF.

CDR3 in amino acids: CSARDNSGTTEAFF. DNA for the CDR3: TGCAGTGCTAGAGATAACTCAGGGACCACTGAAGCTTTCTTT. This sequence joins TRBV20-1 and TRBJ1-1; possible D gene TRBD1, 5 bases. Germline V CDR1 and CDR2: DFQATT, SNEGSKA (reference sequence). This CDR3 is built from 14 residues. Trimming shortened V by 0 bases and J by 4 bases, and 12 bases separated the two germline ends.